This is a list of T cell receptor beta chains from one sample in a study of radiotherapy plus CTLA-4 blockade in lung cancer. Produced via immunoSEQ multiplex PCR; TCRdb's table is partial and in-frame only. The sample has 120,000 or so clones, 85% to 90% seen once. Specimen: peripheral blood, collected from a patient treated with radiotherapy plus ipilimumab. The receptors stem from a human donor with non-small cell lung cancer that progressed on radiotherapy plus ipilimumab. Both conserved end residues are part of each CDR3. The D gene is left open where the match is weak. Clone size appears in some rows only: once, few, many, or a class for an expanded clone.

TRBJ2-7,.,TRBV12-5,.,13,TGTGCTAGTGGTTTCCGTTTGGACTACGAGCAGTACTTC,CASGFRLDYEQYF
TRBJ2-3,.,TRBV7-9,TRBD1,14,TGTGCCAGCAACCCGACAGGGGCAACAGATACGCAGTATTTT,CASNPTGATDTQYF
TRBJ2-1,.,TRBV18,TRBD2,14,TGTGCCAGCTCACTTGGACTAGCGGGCAATGAGCAGTTCTTC,CASSLGLAGNEQFF
TRBJ1-1,.,TRBV29-1,TRBD1,13,TGCACCCTATCGGGACAGGGGAACACTGAAGCTTTCTTT,CTLSGQGNTEAFF
TRBJ1-1,.,TRBV20-1,.,10,TGCAGTGCTACGGGGAATGAAGCTTTCTTT,CSATGNEAFF
TRBJ2-7,once,TRBV7-9,.,14,TGTGCCAGCAGCTTAGAGGCCAGGACCTACGAGCAGTACTTC,CASSLEARTYEQYF
TRBJ2-5,.,TRBV5-1,TRBD2,16,TGCGCCAGCAGCATGGGGACTAGACAAGTCGTAGAGACCCAGTACTTC,CASSMGTRQVVETQYF
TRBJ2-7,.,TRBV27,TRBD2,15,TGTGCCAGCAGTTTAAGCGGGATAGGAGGCTACGAGCAGTACTTC,CASSLSGIGGYEQYF
TRBJ2-1,.,TRBV6-1,TRBD2,14,TGTGCCAGCTTGGTAGCGGGAACCTACAATGAGCAGTTCTTC,CASLVAGTYNEQFF
TRBJ1-5,.,TRBV21-1,.,13,TGTGCCAGCAGCAAAGAAGAGGTTCAGCCCCAGCATTTT,CASSKEEVQPQHF
TRBJ2-1,.,TRBV4-1,TRBD2,19,TGCGCCAGCAGCCAAGTAGGGGTGAATAGCGGGAGCTCCTACAATGAGCAGTTCTTC,CASSQVGVNSGSSYNEQFF
TRBJ1-1,few,TRBV7-9,.,14,TGTGCCAGCAGCTTAGGAAGACCACCCACTGAAGCTTTCTTT,CASSLGRPPTEAFF
TRBJ2-1,.,TRBV18,.,13,TGTGCCAGCTCACCGAACCACCGGGACTTGCAGTTCTTC,CASSPNHRDLQFF
TRBJ1-1,.,TRBV5-1,TRBD1,17,TGCGCCAGCAGCTTGGAGGGGACAGCCACTGGTAATTCGGAAGCTTTCTTT,CASSLEGTATGNSEAFF
TRBJ2-1,.,TRBV2,TRBD1,15,TGTGCCAGCAGTTCACAGGGGGCTGCAAGCAATGAGCAGTTCTTC,CASSSQGAASNEQFF
TRBJ2-5,.,TRBV5-1,.,15,TGCGCCAGCAGCTTGGCCCCTCCGTACCAAGAGACCCAGTACTTC,CASSLAPPYQETQYF
TRBJ2-1,.,TRBV5-1,.,13,TGCGCCAGCAGCTCGGAAGGGACGGGGGAGCAGTTCTTC,CASSSEGTGEQFF
TRBJ1-5,.,TRBV6-1,.,13,TGTGCCAGCAGTGAACAGGGGAGGCAGCCCCAGCATTTT,CASSEQGRQPQHF
TRBJ2-3,.,TRBV11-3,.,12,TGTGCCAGCAGCTCGAGCACAGATACGCAGTATTTT,CASSSSTDTQYF
TRBJ2-3,.,TRBV7-3,.,15,TGTGCCAGCAGCTTAACCAGACAGAGCACAGATACGCAGTATTTT,CASSLTRQSTDTQYF
TRBJ1-5,.,TRBV5-1,.,15,TGCGCCAGCAACTTGGAGGGGGTGGGAAATCAGCCCCAGCATTTT,CASNLEGVGNQPQHF
TRBJ2-1,.,TRBV29-1,TRBD2,14,TGCAGCGTTGAAGGCGGGAGGGCCGGGGATGAGCAGTTCTTC,CSVEGGRAGDEQFF
TRBJ2-4,once,TRBV7-8,TRBD2,18,TGTGCCAGCAGCCCCGGGACTAGCGGGATCCTAGCCAAAAACATTCAGTACTTC,CASSPGTSGILAKNIQYF
TRBJ2-2,.,TRBV5-1,.,17,TGCGCCAGCAGCTTGGCTCGTCAGCCCCAAAGGGCTGGGGAGCTGTTTTTT,CASSLARQPQRAGELFF
TRBJ2-5,.,TRBV6-1,.,11,TGTGCCACCGTTTCTTCGGAGACCCAGTACTTC,CATVSSETQYF
TRBJ2-2,.,TRBV9,TRBD2,18,TGTGCCAGCAGCGTAGGGACTAGCGGGAGGGCGAACACCGGGGAGCTGTTTTTT,CASSVGTSGRANTGELFF